This TCR beta chain was identified during a study of shared clonotypes between healthy human individuals. V was trimmed by 4 bases and J by 4 bases, leaving 14 bases between them. The length of the CDR3 is 15 residues. CDR1 SGHTA and CDR2 FQGNSA come from the germline V gene. Remarks on this clone: Its antigen is unknown.

Donors included only healthy HIV-negative adults lacking recent acute infections or vaccinations. Findings and caveats of the study: In general, naive subsets displayed greater estimated richness than memory subsets did.

Data came from immunoSEQ multiplex PCR; TCRdb stores just in-frame clones and leaves some out. In the table there are approximately 2.1 million clones, 90% to 95% of which are singletons. The rearrangement uses TRBV7-2 and TRBJ2-1, with D unresolved. The TCR was taken from a young man in good health. Some clones in this sample may be carry-over from other donors' samples. The sample taken for sequencing was naive CD4+ T cells from PBMCs. Specified subset: CD45RA+ positively selected. CDR3 protein: CASSSNLQGYNEQFF. In nucleotides, the CDR3 is TGTGCCAGCAGCTCCAATCTGCAAGGTTACAATGAGCAGTTCTTC.